Listed below are T cell receptor beta chains from one sample, sequenced in a study of cytomegalovirus exposure and HLA in healthy donors. Profiling relied on immunoSEQ multiplex PCR, and the TCRdb table lists in-frame clones only, not all of them. The sample includes fewer than 150,000 clones. Material: PBMCs. The receptors were gathered from a man aged 40-50 years in good health and CMV-seronegative. The CDR3 runs from the conserved cysteine through the conserved F or W. A D gene is named only where the DNA matches it firmly.

cdr3_length	v_call	j_call	d_call	cdr3_nt	cdr3_aa
13	TRBV5-6	TRBJ1-1	TRBD1	TGTGCCAGTCCACAGGGGATTTTCACTGAAGCTTTCTTT	CASPQGIFTEAFF
15	TRBV18	TRBJ2-3	TRBD2	TGTGCCAGCTCACCCACCGGGGGGTACACAGATACGCAGTATTTT	CASSPTGGYTDTQYF
14	TRBV6-1	TRBJ1-4	TRBD1	TGTGCCAGCAGTCTCGACAGGGGGCGGGAAAAACTGTTTTTT	CASSLDRGREKLFF
15	TRBV25-1	TRBJ2-2	-	TGTGCCAGCCAATCCCCCGCGGGGTACACCGGGGAGCTGTTTTTT	CASQSPAGYTGELFF
15	TRBV9	TRBJ2-7	-	TGTGCCAGCAGCGTAGGAGACAGCCAATCCTACGAGCAGTACTTC	CASSVGDSQSYEQYF
17	TRBV4-1	TRBJ1-5	TRBD1	TGCGCCAGCAGCCAAGATGGGCGGCAGGGGGCCGGACAGCCCCAGCATTTT	CASSQDGRQGAGQPQHF
15	TRBV14	TRBJ2-5	-	TGTGCCAGCAGCCGGGCTATAGGCTGGGAAGAGACCCAGTACTTC	CASSRAIGWEETQYF
15	TRBV7-8	TRBJ2-7	TRBD2	TGTGCCAGCAGCCCCGTGGGCGGGGGAGGTAACGAGCAGTACTTC	CASSPVGGGGNEQYF
14	TRBV5-1	TRBJ1-1	TRBD1	TGCGCCAGCAGCATAAGGACAGGGGAAACTGAAGCTTTCTTT	CASSIRTGETEAFF
17	TRBV19	TRBJ1-6	TRBD1	TGTGCCAGTACGAGAGGGGGCGGCCGCTCCTATAATTCACCCCTCCACTTT	CASTRGGGRSYNSPLHF
14	TRBV18	TRBJ2-7	TRBD1	TGTGCCAGCCGCACTGGGACAGTGTCTTACGAGCAGTACTTC	CASRTGTVSYEQYF
13	TRBV7-9	TRBJ2-3	-	TGTGCCAGCCTCGCGATGGGCTTAGATACGCAGTATTTT	CASLAMGLDTQYF
16	TRBV6-5	TRBJ2-7	-	TGTGCCAGCAGTTACTCAACCGGGGACATGTCCTACGAGCAGTACTTC	CASSYSTGDMSYEQYF
13	TRBV5-1	TRBJ2-1	TRBD1	TGCGCCAGCAGCTTGACAGGGGTAAATGAGCAGTTCTTC	CASSLTGVNEQFF
17	TRBV7-9	TRBJ2-4	TRBD1	TGTGCCAGCAGCTCAACAGGGGGCAAATCAGCCAAAAACATTCAGTACTTC	CASSSTGGKSAKNIQYF
15	TRBV7-2	TRBJ1-2	TRBD1	TGTGCCAGCAGCTTACCCTCGACAGGGGCCTATGGCTACACCTTC	CASSLPSTGAYGYTF
16	TRBV7-3	TRBJ2-1	TRBD1	TGTGCCAGCAGCTTAAACGGGCAGGGGGCCTACAATGAGCAGTTCTTC	CASSLNGQGAYNEQFF
16	TRBV5-1	TRBJ2-3	TRBD2	TGCGCCAGCAGCTTGGAACTAGCGGGGCGCACAGATACGCAGTATTTT	CASSLELAGRTDTQYF
18	TRBV5-1	TRBJ2-2	TRBD2	TGCGCCAGCAGCTTGGGCCGGGGGGGAGCTGCGAACACCGGGGAGCTGTTTTTT	CASSLGRGGAANTGELFF
13	TRBV29-1	TRBJ2-5	-	TGCAGCGTTGAAGTTAGTGGACAGCCACAGCAGTACTTC	CSVEVSGQPQQYF
14	TRBV9	TRBJ2-1	-	TGTGCCAGCAGCGTAGGTAGGACACGGGACTGGCAGTTCTTC	CASSVGRTRDWQFF
13	TRBV4-3	TRBJ2-2	-	TGCGCCAGCAGCCAAGAAGCCGACGGGGAGCTGTTTTTT	CASSQEADGELFF
16	TRBV5-1	TRBJ2-2	TRBD2	TGCGCCAGCAGCCGTCTAGCGGGGAGGAACACCGGGGAGCTGTTTTTT	CASSRLAGRNTGELFF
15	TRBV6-1	TRBJ2-1	TRBD2	TGTGCCAGCAGTGAAGGCGGGGGGGGAGGCAATGAGCAGTTCTTC	CASSEGGGGGNEQFF
16	TRBV4-1	TRBJ1-1	-	TGCGCCAGCAGCCACCCTGAACAGAGCATGAACACTGAAGCTTTCTTT	CASSHPEQSMNTEAFF
12	TRBV2	TRBJ2-5	-	TGTGCCAGCGGCAGGGGATCAGAGACCCAGTACTTC	CASGRGSETQYF
16	TRBV5-4	TRBJ2-1	TRBD2	TGTGCCAGCAGCTTGGCACTAGCGGGGGGGTCAAATGAGCAGTTCTTC	CASSLALAGGSNEQFF
10	TRBV25-1	TRBJ2-7	-	TGTGCCAGCACCTTTTACGAGCAGTACTTC	CASTFYEQYF
12	TRBV25-1	TRBJ1-1	TRBD1	TGTGCCAGCAGGGGACAGGGGACTGAAGCTTTCTTT	CASRGQGTEAFF